These 2 T cell receptor beta chains originate from one sample sequenced in a study of T cell responses to AZD1222 COVID-19 vaccine. Profiling relied on immunoSEQ multiplex PCR, and the TCRdb table lists in-frame clones only, not all of them. The data contain about 150,000 clones, 80% to 90% of them seen just once; the ten biggest clones take up just over 9%. The input for sequencing was peripheral blood, taken 28 days after the second AZD1222 dose. The source of these receptors is an adult who received the AZD1222 COVID-19 vaccine.

This chain connects TRBV6-2 or TRBV6-3 to TRBJ1-1, with D possibly TRBD1 on 6 matching bases. This CDR3 is built from 14 residues. Germline loops: CDR1 MNHEY, CDR2 SVGEGT. V was clipped by 0 bases and J by 5 bases, with 10 bases between them. The CDR3 protein is CASSYSTGLTEAFF. The CDR3 DNA sequence: TGTGCCAGCAGTTACTCTACAGGGTTGACTGAAGCTTTCTTT.

The CDR3 nucleotides are TGTGCCAGTAGTTTCCGGGACAAGGGCTACACCTTC. It encodes CASSFRDKGYTF. The chain uses TRBV19 and TRBJ1-2; D is perhaps TRBD1 (6 bases). Looked up from germline, CDR1 is LNHDA and CDR2 is SQIVND (reference sequence). The CDR3 covers 12 residues. Trimming stripped 5 bases from V and 8 bases from J, with 12 bases between.